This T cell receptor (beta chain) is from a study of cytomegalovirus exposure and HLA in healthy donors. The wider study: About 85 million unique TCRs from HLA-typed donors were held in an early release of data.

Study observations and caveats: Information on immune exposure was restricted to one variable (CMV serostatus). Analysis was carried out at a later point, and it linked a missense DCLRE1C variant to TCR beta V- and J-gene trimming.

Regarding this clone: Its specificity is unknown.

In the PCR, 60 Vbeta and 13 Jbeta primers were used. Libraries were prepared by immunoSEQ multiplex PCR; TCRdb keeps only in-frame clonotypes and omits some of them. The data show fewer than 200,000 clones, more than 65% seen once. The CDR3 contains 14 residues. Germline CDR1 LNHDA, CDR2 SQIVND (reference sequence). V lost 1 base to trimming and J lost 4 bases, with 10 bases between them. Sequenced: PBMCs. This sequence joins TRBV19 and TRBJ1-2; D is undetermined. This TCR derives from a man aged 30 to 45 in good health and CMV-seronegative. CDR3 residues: CASSIARGSYGYTF. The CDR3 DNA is TGTGCCAGTAGTATAGCCCGTGGGAGCTATGGCTACACCTTC.